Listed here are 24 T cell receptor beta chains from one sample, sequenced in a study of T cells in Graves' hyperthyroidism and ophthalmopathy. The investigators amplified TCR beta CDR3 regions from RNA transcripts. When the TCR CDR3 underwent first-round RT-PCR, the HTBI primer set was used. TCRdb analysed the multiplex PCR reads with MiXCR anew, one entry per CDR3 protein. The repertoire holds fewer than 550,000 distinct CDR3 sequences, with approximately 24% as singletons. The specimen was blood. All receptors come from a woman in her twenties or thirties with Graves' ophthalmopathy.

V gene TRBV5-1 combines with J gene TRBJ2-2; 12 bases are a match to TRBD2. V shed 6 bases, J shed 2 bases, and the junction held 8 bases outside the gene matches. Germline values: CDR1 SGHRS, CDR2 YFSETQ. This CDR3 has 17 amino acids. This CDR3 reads CASTGTSGSFNTGELFF. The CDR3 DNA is TGCGCCAGCACCGGGACTAGCGGGTCATTCAACACCGGGGAGCTGTTTTTT.

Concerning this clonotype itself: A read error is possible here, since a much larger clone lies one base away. CDR3 nucleotide sequence: TGTGCCAGCAGGAACACCGGGGGGCTGTTTTTT. Protein sequence: CASRNTGGLFF. V and J are TRBV12-3 or TRBV12-4 and TRBJ2-2, with a tentative D call TRBD2 (6 bases). The CDR3 runs to 11 residues.

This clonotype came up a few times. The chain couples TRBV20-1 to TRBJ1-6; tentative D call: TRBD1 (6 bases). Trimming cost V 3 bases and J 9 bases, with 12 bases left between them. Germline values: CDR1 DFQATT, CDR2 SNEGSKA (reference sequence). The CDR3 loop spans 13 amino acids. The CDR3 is CSASEGGISPLHF. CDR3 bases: TGCAGTGCTAGTGAGGGGGGAATTTCACCCCTCCACTTT.

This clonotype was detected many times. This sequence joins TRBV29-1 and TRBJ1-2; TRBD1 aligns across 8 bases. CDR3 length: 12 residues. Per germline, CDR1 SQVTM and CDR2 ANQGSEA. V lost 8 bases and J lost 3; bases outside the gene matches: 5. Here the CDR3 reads CSMTGDDYGYTF. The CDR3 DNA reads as TGCAGCATGACAGGGGACGACTATGGCTACACCTTC.

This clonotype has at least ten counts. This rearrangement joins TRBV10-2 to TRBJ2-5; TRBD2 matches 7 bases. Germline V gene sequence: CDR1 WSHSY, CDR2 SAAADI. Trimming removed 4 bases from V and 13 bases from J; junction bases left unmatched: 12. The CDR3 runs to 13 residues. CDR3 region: CASSAQGGDPMYF. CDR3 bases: TGCGCCAGCAGTGCCCAGGGAGGGGACCCGATGTACTTC.

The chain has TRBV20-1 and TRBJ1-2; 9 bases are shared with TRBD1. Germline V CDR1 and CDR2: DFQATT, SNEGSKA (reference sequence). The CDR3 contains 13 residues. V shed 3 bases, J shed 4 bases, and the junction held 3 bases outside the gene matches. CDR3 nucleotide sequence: TGCAGTGCTAGTTGGGACAGGGTCTATGGCTACACCTTC. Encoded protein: CSASWDRVYGYTF.

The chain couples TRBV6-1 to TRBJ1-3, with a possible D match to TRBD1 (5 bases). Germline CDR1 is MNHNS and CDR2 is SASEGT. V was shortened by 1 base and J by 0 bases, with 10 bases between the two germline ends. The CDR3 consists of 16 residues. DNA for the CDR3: TGTGCCAGCAGTGAAGGGGGCAGCTTCTCTGGAAACACCATATATTTT. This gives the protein CASSEGGSFSGNTIYF.

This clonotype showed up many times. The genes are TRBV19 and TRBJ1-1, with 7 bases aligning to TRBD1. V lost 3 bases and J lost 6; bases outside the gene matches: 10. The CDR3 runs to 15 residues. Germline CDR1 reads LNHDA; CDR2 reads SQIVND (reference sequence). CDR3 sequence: CASSIYRQGGAEAFF. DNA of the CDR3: TGTGCCAGTAGTATTTATAGACAGGGAGGAGCTGAAGCTTTCTTT.

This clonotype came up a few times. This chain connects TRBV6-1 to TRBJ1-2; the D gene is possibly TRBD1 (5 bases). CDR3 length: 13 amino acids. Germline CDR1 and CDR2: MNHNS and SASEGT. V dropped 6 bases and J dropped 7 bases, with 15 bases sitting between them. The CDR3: CASRNQGPAGYTF. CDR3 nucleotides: TGTGCCAGCAGGAACCAGGGACCGGCTGGCTACACCTTC.

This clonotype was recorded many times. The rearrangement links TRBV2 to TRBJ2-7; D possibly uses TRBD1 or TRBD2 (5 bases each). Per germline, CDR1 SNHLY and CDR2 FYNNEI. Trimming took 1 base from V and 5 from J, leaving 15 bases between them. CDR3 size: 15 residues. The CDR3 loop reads CASSEVGAGRDEQYF. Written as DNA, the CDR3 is TGTGCCAGCAGTGAAGTCGGAGCAGGGCGGGACGAGCAGTACTTC.

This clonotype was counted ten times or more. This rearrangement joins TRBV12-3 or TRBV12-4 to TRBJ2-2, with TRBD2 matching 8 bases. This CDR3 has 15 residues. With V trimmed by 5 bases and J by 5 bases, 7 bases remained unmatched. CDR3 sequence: CASSRGGTLTGELFF. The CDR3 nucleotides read TGTGCCAGCAGTCGCGGGGGGACCCTTACCGGGGAGCTGTTTTTT.

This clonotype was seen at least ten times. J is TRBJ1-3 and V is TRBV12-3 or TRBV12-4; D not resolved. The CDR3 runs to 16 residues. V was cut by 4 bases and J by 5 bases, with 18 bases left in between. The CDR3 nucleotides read TGTGCCAGCAGTTCTCACCCCGGGGAGAGTAGAAACACCATATATTTT. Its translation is CASSSHPGESRNTIYF.

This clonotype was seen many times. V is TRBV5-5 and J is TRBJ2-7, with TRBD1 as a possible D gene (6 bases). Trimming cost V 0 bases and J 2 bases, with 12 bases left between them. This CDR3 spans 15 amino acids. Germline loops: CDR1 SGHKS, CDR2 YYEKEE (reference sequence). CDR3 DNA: TGTGCCAGCAGCTTGGCGGACAGTCTCACCTACGAGCAGTACTTC. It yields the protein CASSLADSLTYEQYF.

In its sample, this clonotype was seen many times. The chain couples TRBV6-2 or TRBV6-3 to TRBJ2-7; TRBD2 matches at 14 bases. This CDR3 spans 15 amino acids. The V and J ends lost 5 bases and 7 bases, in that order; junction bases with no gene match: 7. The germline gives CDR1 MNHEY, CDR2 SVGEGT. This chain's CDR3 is CASSPTSGGAREQYF. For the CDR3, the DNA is TGTGCCAGCAGTCCGACTAGCGGGGGGGCTCGAGAGCAGTACTTC.

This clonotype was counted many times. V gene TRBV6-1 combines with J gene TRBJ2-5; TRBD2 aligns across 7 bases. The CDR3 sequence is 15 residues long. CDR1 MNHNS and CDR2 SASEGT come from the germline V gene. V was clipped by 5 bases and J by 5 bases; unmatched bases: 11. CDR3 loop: CASSLSGVLGETQYF. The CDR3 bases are TGTGCCAGCAGTCTAAGCGGGGTCTTAGGGGAGACCCAGTACTTC.

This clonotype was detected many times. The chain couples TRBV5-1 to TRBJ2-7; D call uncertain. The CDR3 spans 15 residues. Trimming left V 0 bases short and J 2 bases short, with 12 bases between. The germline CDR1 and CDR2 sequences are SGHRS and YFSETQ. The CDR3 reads CASSLGVENAYEQYF. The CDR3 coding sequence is TGCGCCAGCAGCTTGGGAGTGGAGAACGCCTACGAGCAGTACTTC.

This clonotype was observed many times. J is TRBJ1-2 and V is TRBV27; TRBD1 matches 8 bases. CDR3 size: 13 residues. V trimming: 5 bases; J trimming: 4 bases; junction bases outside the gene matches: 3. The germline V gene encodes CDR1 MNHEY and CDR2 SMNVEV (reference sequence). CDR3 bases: TGTGCCAGCAGTGCCAGGGGGCTCTATGGCTACACCTTC. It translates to CASSARGLYGYTF.

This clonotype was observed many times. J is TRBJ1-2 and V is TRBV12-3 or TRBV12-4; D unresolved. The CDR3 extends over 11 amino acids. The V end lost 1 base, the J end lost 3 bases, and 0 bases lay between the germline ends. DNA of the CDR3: TGTGCCAGCAGTTTAGACTATGGCTACACCTTC. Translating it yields CASSLDYGYTF.

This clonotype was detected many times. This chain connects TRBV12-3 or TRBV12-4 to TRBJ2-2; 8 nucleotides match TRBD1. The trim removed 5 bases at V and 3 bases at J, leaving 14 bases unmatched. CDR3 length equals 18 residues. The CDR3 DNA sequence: TGTGCCAGCAGTCCCTACCTTGGACAGGGTACCTACACCGGGGAGCTGTTTTTT. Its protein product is CASSPYLGQGTYTGELFF.

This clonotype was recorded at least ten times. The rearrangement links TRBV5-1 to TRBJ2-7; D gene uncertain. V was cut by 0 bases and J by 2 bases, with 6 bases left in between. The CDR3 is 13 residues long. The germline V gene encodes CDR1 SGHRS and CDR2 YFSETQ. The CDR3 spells CASSLADPYEQYF. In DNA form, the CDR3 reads TGCGCCAGCAGCTTGGCGGACCCCTACGAGCAGTACTTC.

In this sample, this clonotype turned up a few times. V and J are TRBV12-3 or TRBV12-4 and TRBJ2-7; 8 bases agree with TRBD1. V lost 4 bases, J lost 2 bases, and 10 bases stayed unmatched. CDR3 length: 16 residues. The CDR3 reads CASSSLDREGTYEQYF. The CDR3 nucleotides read TGTGCCAGCAGTTCCCTGGACAGGGAAGGTACCTACGAGCAGTACTTC.

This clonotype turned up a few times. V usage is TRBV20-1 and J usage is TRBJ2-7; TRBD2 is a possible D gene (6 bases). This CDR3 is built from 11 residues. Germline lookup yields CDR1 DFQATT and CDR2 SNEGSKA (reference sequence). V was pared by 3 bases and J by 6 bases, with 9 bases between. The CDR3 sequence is CSASPSVEQYF. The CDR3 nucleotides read TGCAGTGCTAGTCCTAGCGTCGAGCAGTACTTC.

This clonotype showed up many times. CDR3 region: CAISKLSGANVLTF. The CDR3 bases are TGTGCCATCAGTAAACTCTCTGGGGCCAACGTCCTGACTTTC. V usage is TRBV10-3 and J usage is TRBJ2-6; D remains unclear. V gave up 5 bases and J gave up 0 bases, with 5 bases separating them. The CDR3 contains 14 residues. Germline V gives CDR1 ENHRY, CDR2 SYGVKD.

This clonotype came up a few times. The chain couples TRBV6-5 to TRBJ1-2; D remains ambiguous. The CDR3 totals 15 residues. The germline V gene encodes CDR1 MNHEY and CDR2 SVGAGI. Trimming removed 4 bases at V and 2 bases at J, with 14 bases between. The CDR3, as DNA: TGTGCCAGCAGTTCGGGAACAGTATCCAACTATGGCTACACCTTC. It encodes CASSSGTVSNYGYTF.